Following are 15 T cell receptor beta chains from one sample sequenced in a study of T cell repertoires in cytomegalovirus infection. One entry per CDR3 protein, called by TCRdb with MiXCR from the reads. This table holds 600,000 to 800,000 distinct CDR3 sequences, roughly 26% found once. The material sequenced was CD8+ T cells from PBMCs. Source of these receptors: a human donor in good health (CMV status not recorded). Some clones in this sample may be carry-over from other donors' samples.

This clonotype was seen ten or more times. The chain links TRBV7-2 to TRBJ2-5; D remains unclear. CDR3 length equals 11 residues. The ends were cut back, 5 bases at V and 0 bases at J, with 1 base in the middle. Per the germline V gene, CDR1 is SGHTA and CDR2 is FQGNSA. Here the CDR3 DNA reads TGTGCCAGCAGCAACCAAGAGACCCAGTACTTC. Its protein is CASSNQETQYF.

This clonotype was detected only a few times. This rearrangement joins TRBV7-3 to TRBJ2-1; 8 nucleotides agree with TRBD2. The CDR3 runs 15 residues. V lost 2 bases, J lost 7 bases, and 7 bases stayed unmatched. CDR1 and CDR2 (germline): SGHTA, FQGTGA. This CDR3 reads CASSLDPGGPNEQFF. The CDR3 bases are TGTGCCAGCAGCTTAGATCCGGGGGGGCCAAATGAGCAGTTCTTC.

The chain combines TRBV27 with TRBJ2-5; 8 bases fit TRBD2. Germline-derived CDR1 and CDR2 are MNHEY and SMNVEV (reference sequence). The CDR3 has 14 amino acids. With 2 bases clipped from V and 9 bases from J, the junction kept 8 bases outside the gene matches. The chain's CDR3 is CASSLGGGPFPQYF. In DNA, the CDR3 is TGTGCCAGCAGTTTAGGCGGGGGGCCGTTCCCCCAGTACTTC.

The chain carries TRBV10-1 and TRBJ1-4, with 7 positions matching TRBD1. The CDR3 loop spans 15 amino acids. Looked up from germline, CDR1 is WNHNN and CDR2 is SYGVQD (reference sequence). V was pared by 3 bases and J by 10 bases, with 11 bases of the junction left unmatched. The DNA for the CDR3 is TGCGCCAGCAGTGACCAGGGACAGCCCACTGGAAAACTGTTTTTT. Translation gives CASSDQGQPTGKLFF.

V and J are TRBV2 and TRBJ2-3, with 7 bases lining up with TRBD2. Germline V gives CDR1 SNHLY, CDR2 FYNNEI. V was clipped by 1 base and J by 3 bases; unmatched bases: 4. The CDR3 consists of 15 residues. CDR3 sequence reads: CASSEGTRLTDTQYF. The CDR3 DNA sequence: TGTGCCAGCAGTGAAGGGACTAGATTGACAGATACGCAGTATTTT.

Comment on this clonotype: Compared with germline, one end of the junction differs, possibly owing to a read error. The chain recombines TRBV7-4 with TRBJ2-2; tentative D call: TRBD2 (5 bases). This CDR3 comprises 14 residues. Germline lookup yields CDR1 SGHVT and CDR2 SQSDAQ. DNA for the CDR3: TGTGCCAGCAGCTTAGTTGGAAACACCGGGGAGCTGTGTTTT. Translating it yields CASSLVGNTGELCF.

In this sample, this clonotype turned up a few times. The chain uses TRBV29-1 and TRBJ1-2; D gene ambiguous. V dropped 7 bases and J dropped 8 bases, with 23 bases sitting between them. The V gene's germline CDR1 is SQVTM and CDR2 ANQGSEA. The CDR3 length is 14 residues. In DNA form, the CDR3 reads TGCAGCGGCCGCTCTTCGGACTCGTACCAGGGCTACACCTTC. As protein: CSGRSSDSYQGYTF.

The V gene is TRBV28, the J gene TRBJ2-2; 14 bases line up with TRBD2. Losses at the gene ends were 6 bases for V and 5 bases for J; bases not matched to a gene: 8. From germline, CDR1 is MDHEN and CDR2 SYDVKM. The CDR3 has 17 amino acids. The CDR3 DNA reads TGTGCCAGCAGACCCCGTAGGACTAGCGGGGGGACCGGGGAGCTGTTTTTT. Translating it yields CASRPRRTSGGTGELFF. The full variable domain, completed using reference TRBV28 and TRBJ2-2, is DVKVTQSSRYLVKRTGEKVFLECVQDMDHENMFWYRQDPGLGLRLIYFSYDVKMKEKGDIPEGYSVSREKKERFSLILESASTNQTSMYLCASRPRRTSGGTGELFFGEGSRLTVL.

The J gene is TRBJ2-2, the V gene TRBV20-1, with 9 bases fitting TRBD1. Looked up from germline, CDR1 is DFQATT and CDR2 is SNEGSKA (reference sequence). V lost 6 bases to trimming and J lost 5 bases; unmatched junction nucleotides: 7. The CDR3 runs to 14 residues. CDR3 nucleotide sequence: TGCAGTGCCGTGGACAGGGGAAGTACCGGGGAGCTGTTTTTT. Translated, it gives CSAVDRGSTGELFF.

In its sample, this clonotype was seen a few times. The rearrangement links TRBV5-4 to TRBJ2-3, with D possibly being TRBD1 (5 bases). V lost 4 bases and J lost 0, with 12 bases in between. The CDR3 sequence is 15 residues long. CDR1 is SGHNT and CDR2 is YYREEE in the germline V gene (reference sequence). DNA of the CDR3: TGTGCCAGCAGCCCCGGTGGGGCTAGCACAGATACGCAGTATTTT. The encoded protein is CASSPGGASTDTQYF. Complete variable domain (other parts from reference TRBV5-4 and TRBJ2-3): ETGVTQSPTHLIKTRGQQVTLRCSSQSGHNTVSWYQQALGQGPQFIFQYYREEENGRGNFPPRFSGLQFPNYSSELNVNALELDDSALYLCASSPGGASTDTQYFGPGTRLTVL.

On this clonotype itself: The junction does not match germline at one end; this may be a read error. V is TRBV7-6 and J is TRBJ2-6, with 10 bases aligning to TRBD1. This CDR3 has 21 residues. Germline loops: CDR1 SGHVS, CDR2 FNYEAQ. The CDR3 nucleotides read TGTGCCAGCAGCCCCCCCGGGACAGGGGCTTCCCTCCCCTCTGGGACCAACGTCCTGACTTTC. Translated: CASSPPGTGASLPSGTNVLTF.

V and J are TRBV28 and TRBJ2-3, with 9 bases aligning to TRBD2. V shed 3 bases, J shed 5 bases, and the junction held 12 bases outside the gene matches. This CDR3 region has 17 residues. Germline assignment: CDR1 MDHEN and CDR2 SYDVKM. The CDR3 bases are TGTGCCAGCAGTTTGGAAACTAGCGGGCGAGCTCTAGATACGCAGTATTTT. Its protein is CASSLETSGRALDTQYF.

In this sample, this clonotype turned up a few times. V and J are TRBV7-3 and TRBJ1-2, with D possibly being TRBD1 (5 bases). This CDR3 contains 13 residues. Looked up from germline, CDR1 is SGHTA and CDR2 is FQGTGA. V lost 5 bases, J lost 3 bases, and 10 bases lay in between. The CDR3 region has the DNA TGTGCCAGCAGCGAAAGAGGGGACTATGGCTACACCTTC. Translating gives CASSERGDYGYTF.

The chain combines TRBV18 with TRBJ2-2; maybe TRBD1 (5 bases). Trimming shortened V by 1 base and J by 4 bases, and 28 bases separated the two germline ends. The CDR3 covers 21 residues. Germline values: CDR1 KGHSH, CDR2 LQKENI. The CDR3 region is CASSPRDRTIHTGQVTGELFF. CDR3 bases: TGTGCCAGCTCACCACGAGACAGAACTATCCATACGGGCCAGGTCACCGGGGAGCTGTTTTTT.

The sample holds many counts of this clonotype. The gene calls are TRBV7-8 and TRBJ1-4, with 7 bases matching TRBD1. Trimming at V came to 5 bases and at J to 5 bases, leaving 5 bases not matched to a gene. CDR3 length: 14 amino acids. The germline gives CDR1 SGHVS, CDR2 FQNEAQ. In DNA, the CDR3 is TGTGCCAGCAGCCAGACAGGGAGAAATGAAAAACTGTTTTTT. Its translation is CASSQTGRNEKLFF. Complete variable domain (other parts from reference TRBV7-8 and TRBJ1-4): GAGVSQSPRYKVAKRGQDVALRCDPISGHVSLFWYQQALGQGPEFLTYFQNEAQLDKSGLPSDRFFAERPEGSVSTLKIQRTQQEDSAVYLCASSQTGRNEKLFFGSGTQLSVL.